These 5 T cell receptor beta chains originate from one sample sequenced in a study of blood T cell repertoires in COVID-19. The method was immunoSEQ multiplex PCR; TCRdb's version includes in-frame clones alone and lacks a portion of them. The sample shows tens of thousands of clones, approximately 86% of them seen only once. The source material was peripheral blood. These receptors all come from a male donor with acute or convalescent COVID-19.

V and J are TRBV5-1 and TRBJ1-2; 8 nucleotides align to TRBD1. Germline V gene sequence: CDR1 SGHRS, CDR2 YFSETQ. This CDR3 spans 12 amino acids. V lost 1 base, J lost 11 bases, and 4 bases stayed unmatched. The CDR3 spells CASSLTGGYYTF. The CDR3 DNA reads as TGCGCCAGCAGCTTGACAGGGGGGTATTACACCTTC.

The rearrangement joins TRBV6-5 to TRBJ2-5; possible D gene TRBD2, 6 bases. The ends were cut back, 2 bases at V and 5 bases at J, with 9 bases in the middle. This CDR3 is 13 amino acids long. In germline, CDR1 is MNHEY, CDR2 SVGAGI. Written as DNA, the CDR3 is TGTGCCAGCAGTTACGTCGGGGGTGAGACCCAGTACTTC. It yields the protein CASSYVGGETQYF.

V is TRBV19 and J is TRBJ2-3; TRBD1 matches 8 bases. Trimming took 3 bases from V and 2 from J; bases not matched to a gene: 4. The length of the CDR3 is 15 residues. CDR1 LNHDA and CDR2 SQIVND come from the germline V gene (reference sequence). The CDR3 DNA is TGTGCCAGTAGTATCTCGGGACAGGCCACAGATACGCAGTATTTT. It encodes CASSISGQATDTQYF.

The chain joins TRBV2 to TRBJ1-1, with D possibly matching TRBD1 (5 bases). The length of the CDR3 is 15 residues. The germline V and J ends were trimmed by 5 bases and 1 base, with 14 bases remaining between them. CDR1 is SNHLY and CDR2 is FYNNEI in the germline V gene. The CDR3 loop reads CASSPQQARNTEAFF. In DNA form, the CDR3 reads TGTGCCAGCAGTCCCCAACAGGCCCGGAACACTGAAGCTTTCTTT.

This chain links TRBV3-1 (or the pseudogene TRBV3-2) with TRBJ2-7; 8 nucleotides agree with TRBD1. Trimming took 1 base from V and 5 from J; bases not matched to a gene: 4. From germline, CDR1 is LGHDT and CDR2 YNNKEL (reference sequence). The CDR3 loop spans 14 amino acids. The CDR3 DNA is TGTGCCAGCAGCCAAGTAACCAGGGGGCACGAGCAGTACTTC. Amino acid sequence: CASSQVTRGHEQYF.